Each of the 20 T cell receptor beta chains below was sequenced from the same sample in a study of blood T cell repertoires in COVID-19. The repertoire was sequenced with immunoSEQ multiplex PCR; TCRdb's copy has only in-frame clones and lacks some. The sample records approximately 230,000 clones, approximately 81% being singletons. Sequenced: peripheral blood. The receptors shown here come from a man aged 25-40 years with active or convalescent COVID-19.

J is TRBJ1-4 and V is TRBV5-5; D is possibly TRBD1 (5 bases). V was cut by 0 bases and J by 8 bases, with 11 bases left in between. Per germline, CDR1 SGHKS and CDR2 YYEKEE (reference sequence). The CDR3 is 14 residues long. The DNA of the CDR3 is TGTGCCAGCAGCTTGGGAGACAGTAGGGAAAAACTGTTTTTT. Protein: CASSLGDSREKLFF.

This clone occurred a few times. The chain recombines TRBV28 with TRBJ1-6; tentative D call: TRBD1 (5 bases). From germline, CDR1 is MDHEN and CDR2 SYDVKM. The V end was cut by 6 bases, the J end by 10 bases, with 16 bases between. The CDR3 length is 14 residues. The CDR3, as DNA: TGTGCCAGCAGATCGGGGGTGGTAGGGTCACCCCTCCACTTT. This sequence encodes CASRSGVVGSPLHF.

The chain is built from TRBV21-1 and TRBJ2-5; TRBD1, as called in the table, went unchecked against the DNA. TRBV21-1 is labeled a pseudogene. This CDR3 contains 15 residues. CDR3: CASSKVGAGLETQYF. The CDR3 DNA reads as TGTGCCAGCAGCAAAGTGGGGGCAGGGTTGGAGACCCAGTACTTC.

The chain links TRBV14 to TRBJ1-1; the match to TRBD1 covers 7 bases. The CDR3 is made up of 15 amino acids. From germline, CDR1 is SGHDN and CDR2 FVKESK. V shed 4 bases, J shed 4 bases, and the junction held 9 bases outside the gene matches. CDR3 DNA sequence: TGTGCCAGCAGCCCCCGACAGGGAGTGGGCACTGAAGCTTTCTTT. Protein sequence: CASSPRQGVGTEAFF.

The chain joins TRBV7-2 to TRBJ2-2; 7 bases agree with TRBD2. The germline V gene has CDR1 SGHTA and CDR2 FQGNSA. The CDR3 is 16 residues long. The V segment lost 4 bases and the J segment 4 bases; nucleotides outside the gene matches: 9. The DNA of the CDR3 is TGTGCCAGCAGCTCACGGGGAGGGAGGGCCACCGGGGAGCTGTTTTTT. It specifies CASSSRGGRATGELFF.

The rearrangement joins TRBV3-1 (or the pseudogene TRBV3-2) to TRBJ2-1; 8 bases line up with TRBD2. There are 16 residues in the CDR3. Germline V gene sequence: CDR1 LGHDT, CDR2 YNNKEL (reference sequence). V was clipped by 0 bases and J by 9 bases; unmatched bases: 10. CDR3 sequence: CASSQDVTGGLVEQFF. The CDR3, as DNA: TGTGCCAGCAGCCAAGATGTAACGGGGGGGCTGGTTGAGCAGTTCTTC.

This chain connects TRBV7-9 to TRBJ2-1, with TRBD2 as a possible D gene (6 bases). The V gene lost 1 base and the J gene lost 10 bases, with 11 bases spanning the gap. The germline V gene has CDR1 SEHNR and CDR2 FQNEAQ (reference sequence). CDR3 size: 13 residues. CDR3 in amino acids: CASSLGLVREQFF. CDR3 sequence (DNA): TGTGCCAGCAGCTTAGGACTAGTGCGGGAGCAGTTCTTC.

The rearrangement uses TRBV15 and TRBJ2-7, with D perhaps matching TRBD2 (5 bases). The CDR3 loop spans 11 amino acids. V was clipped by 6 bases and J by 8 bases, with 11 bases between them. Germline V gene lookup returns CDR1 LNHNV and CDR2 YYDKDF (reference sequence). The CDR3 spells CATSTTGKQYF. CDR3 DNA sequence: TGTGCCACCAGTACGACGGGAAAGCAGTACTTC. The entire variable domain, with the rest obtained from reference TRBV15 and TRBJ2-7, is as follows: DAMVIQNPRYQVTQFGKPVTLSCSQTLNHNVMYWYQQKSSQAPKLLFHYYDKDFNNEADTPDNFQSRRPNTSFCFLDIRSPGLGDTAMYLCATSTTGKQYFGPGTRLTVT.

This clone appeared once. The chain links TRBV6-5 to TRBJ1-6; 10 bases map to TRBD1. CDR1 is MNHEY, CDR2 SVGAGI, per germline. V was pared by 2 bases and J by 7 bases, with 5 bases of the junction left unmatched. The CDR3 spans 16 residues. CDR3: CASSYTRDRGNSPLHF. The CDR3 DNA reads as TGTGCCAGCAGTTACACCCGGGACAGGGGCAATTCACCCCTCCACTTT.

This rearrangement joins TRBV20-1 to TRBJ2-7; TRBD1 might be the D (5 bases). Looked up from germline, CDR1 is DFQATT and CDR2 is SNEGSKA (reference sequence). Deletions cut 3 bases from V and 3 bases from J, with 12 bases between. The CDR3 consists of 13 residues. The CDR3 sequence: CSASSTESYEQYF. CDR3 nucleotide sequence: TGCAGTGCTAGTTCGACAGAGAGCTACGAGCAGTACTTC.

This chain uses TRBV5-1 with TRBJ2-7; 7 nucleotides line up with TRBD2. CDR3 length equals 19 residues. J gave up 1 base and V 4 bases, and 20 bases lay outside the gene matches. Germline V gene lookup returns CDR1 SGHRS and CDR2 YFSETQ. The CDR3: CASSPVLAPGGGESYEQYF. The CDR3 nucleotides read TGCGCCAGCAGCCCAGTCCTCGCCCCGGGGGGTGGGGAGTCCTACGAGCAGTACTTC.

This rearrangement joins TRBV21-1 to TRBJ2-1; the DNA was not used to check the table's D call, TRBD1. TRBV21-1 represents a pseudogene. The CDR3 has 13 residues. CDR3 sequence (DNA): TGTGCCAGCAGCAAAGGCCCCGGGACAGAGCAGTTCTTC. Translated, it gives CASSKGPGTEQFF.

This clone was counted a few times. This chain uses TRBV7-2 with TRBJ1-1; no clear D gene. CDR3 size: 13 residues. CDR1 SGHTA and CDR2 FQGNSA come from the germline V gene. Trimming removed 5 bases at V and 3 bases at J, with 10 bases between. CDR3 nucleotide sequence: TGTGCCAGCAGCCCCCAGCGGTACACTGAAGCTTTCTTT. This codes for CASSPQRYTEAFF.

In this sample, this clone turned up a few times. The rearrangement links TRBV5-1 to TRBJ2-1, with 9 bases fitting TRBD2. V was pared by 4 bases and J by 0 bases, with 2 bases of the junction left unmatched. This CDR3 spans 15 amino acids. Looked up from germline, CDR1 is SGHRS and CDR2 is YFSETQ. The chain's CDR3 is CASSVTSGSYNEQFF. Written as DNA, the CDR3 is TGCGCCAGCAGCGTGACTAGCGGCTCCTACAATGAGCAGTTCTTC.

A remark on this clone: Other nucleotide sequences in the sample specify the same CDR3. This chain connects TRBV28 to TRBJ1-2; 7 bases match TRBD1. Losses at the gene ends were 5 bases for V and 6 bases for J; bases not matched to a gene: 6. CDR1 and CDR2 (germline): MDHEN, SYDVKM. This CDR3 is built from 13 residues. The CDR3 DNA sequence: TGTGCCAGCAGTCTCCGACAGGGCCATGGCTACACCTTC. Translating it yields CASSLRQGHGYTF.

Written as DNA, the CDR3 is TGTGCCAGCAGCCCCACTAGCGCCGGGGAGCTGTTTTTT. It specifies CASSPTSAGELFF. The chain joins TRBV6-5 to TRBJ2-2, with TRBD2 identical over 7 bases. CDR3 length: 13 amino acids. Germline CDR1 reads MNHEY; CDR2 reads SVGAGI. The junction had 4 bases not matched to a gene; V was cut back by 6 bases and J by 6 bases.

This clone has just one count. The CDR3 nucleotides read TGTGCCACTCGCAGGAGCGGGAGCTCCTACGAGCAGTACTTC. This sequence encodes CATRRSGSSYEQYF. V usage is TRBV15 and J usage is TRBJ2-7; 8 bases align to TRBD2. Per the germline V gene, CDR1 is LNHNV and CDR2 is YYDKDF (reference sequence). This CDR3 spans 14 amino acids. J gave up 0 bases and V 9 bases, and 7 bases lay outside the gene matches.

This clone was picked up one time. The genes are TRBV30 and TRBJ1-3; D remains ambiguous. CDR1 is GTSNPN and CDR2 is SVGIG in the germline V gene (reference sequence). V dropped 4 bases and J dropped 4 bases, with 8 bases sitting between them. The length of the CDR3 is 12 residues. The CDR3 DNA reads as TGTGCCTGGAACGAGGGAGGAAACACCATATATTTT. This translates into CAWNEGGNTIYF.

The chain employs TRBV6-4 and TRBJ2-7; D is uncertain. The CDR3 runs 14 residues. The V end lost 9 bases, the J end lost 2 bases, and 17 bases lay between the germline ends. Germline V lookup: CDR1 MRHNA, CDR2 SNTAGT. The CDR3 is CARPPWQSTYEQYF. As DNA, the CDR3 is TGTGCCAGGCCACCGTGGCAAAGTACCTACGAGCAGTACTTC.

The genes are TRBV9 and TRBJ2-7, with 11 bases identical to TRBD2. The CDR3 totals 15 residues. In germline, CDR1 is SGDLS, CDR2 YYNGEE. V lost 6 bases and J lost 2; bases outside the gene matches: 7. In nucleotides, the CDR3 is TGTGCCAGCATTCCGACTAGCGGGGAAACCTACGAGCAGTACTTC. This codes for CASIPTSGETYEQYF.